This TCR beta chain was obtained from a study of shared clonotypes between healthy human individuals. From germline, CDR1 is LNHDA and CDR2 SQIVND (reference sequence). Trimming removed 4 bases at V and 5 bases at J, with 12 bases between. The CDR3 is made up of 13 amino acids. Turning to this clone: Its specificity is unknown.

This table comes from immunoSEQ multiplex PCR, and its TCRdb copy is limited to in-frame clones, with some not included. The table lists 550,000 to 700,000 clones, more than 70% of them singletons. Study-wide points: Estimated clonotype richness was generally higher in naive than memory subsets.

V usage is TRBV19 and J usage is TRBJ2-7, with TRBD2 as a possible D gene (5 bases). The TCR sequence derives from a woman in her twenties or thirties in good health. The sample was memory CD4+ T cells sorted from blood. The subset is: CD45RA-negative fraction. The CDR3: CASSTPGGHEQYF. As DNA, the CDR3 is TGTGCCAGTAGTACTCCCGGAGGCCACGAGCAGTACTTC.